This T cell receptor beta chain was observed in a study of vaccination effects on CD4 cells after COVID-19. Worth noting for this clone: No antigen is known for it.

Sequencing used immunoSEQ multiplex PCR; TCRdb keeps in-frame clones, though not all of them. The sample contains 60,000 to 90,000 clones, 80% to 85% of which appear only once. Germline assignment: CDR1 MNHNY and CDR2 SVGAGI (reference sequence). The CDR3 is 12 residues long. The V end was cut by 0 bases, the J end by 5 bases, with 4 bases between. Antigen-specific CD4+ T cell clonotypes were called by their expansion after viral peptide-pool culture in ViraFEST. CD4+ T cell isolation took place after 10 days of culture. Each participant was given two doses of one vaccine (BNT162b2 or mRNA-1273). This chain connects TRBV6-6 to TRBJ2-5; D is ambiguous. This receptor was taken from a human donor who received a COVID-19 vaccine. The sample here was CD4+ T cells from PBMCs cultured with HCoV-229E spike peptides, taken after COVID-19 vaccination. Here the CDR3 reads CASSYSAETQYF. Written as DNA, the CDR3 is TGTGCCAGCAGTTACTCAGCGGAGACCCAGTACTTC.